The 17 T cell receptor beta chains reported below all come from one sample, sequenced in a study of spatial heterogeneity in lung cancer. The study's findings and limits: Counts of expanded intratumoral alpha and beta TCRs tracked tumor mutation counts.

Time point meaning: sample taken at primary tumor resection. These receptors have no known antigen. One entry per CDR3 protein results from TCRdb running MiXCR on the 5' RACE reads. The data hold approximately 10,000 distinct CDR3 sequences, with more than 4% observed a single time. The source was lung tumor tissue, collected at surgery. The receptors shown here come from a male donor with early-stage non-small cell lung cancer.

In its sample, this clonotype was seen many times. Since the library was made to target alpha chains, this beta chain is a stray read and its abundance is not meaningful. The chain joins TRBV28 to TRBJ1-4; no reliable D call. The CDR3 contains 12 residues. CDR1 MDHEN and CDR2 SYDVKM come from the germline V gene. Trimming removed 4 bases from V and 3 bases from J, with 3 bases in between. The CDR3 DNA reads TGTGCCAGCAGTTCCCCTAATGAAAAACTGTTTTTT. Protein: CASSSPNEKLFF.

Notes on this clonotype: Being off target in a library aimed at alpha chains, this beta chain has a size of little meaning. This chain connects TRBV7-2 to TRBJ2-5, with D possibly matching TRBD2 (6 bases). There are 15 residues in the CDR3. Germline lookup yields CDR1 SGHTA and CDR2 FQGNSA. V was pared by 3 bases and J by 1 base, with 12 bases between. The CDR3 region has the DNA TGTGCCAGCAGCTTTCAAGGAGGGATCCAAGAGACCCAGTACTTC. It translates to CASSFQGGIQETQYF.

This clonotype rates as medium-sized. The library was designed around alpha chains, so this beta chain is a stray read whose abundance carries little weight. This chain uses TRBV12-3 or TRBV12-4 with TRBJ2-2; D perhaps matches TRBD1 (7 bases). The CDR3 is made up of 18 amino acids. V dropped 6 bases and J dropped 4 bases, with 24 bases sitting between them. DNA for the CDR3: TGTGCCAGCAGCCGGGGCACAGGGGTGGGAGGAGGCACCGGGGAGCTGTTTTTT. It specifies CASSRGTGVGGGTGELFF.

This clonotype was detected many times. In a library made to pick up alpha chains, this beta chain is a stray read with a size that means little. V usage is TRBV2 and J usage is TRBJ2-5, with D possibly matching TRBD1 (5 bases). This CDR3 is 14 amino acids long. The ends were cut back, 5 bases at V and 2 bases at J, with 12 bases in the middle. Germline V gene data show CDR1 as SNHLY and CDR2 as FYNNEI. The CDR3 reads CASSLQGTQETQYF. The DNA of the CDR3 is TGTGCCAGCAGTCTGCAGGGAACGCAAGAGACCCAGTACTTC.

To note about this clonotype: A library prepared for alpha chains yielded this beta chain as an off-target read; its size is of little meaning. V is TRBV11-2 and J is TRBJ2-5, with 10 bases identical to TRBD2. Trimming took 5 bases from V and 3 from J; bases not matched to a gene: 6. The CDR3 consists of 15 residues. Germline V gene lookup returns CDR1 SGHAT and CDR2 FQNNGV. CDR3 sequence: CASSVGLAGEETQYF. CDR3 DNA: TGTGCCAGCAGCGTGGGGCTAGCGGGAGAAGAGACCCAGTACTTC.

Ten or more counts support this clonotype. This beta chain is a stray sequence in a library constructed for alpha chains; its clone size is not meaningful. The chain couples TRBV4-3 to TRBJ2-3; D unclear. The germline V gene has CDR1 LGHNA and CDR2 YSLEER. The CDR3 is 13 amino acids. V shed 0 bases and J shed 6 bases, with 7 bases lying between them. CDR3 bases: TGCGCCAGCAGCCAAGACCCGTTTGATACGCAGTATTTT. Translated, it gives CASSQDPFDTQYF.

In this sample, this clonotype is medium-sized (0.01 to 0.1%). The library was prepared for alpha chains; this beta chain is a stray read, so its frequency means little. The chain employs TRBV18 and TRBJ1-2; 9 bases map to TRBD1. The trim removed 4 bases at V and 3 bases at J, leaving 12 bases unmatched. The CDR3 runs to 17 residues. In germline, CDR1 is KGHSH, CDR2 LQKENI. The CDR3 DNA sequence: TGTGCCAGCTCACTCCTCGTAGGGACAGGGAATTACTATGGCTACACCTTC. It codes for CASSLLVGTGNYYGYTF.

The sample holds a few counts of this clonotype. For a library built for alpha chains, this beta chain is a stray read; little rests on its size. The chain carries TRBV5-4 and TRBJ2-5, with no clear D. This CDR3 comprises 14 residues. Trimming cost V 4 bases and J 2 bases, with 12 bases left between them. Germline V lookup: CDR1 SGHNT, CDR2 YYREEE (reference sequence). The CDR3 protein is CASSLVQEQETQYF. As DNA, the CDR3 is TGTGCCAGCAGCCTTGTGCAGGAGCAAGAGACCCAGTACTTC.

This clonotype was seen many times. This beta chain is off target for a library built for alpha chains, so its abundance means little. The chain joins TRBV28 to TRBJ1-5; no reliable D call. The V end lost 9 bases, the J end lost 4 bases, and 19 bases lay between the germline ends. CDR3 length equals 15 residues. Germline lookup yields CDR1 MDHEN and CDR2 SYDVKM. CDR3 protein: CASNLRWIRNQPQHF. The CDR3 DNA follows: TGTGCCAGTAACCTCCGGTGGATACGAAATCAGCCCCAGCATTTT.

This clonotype is categorized as medium-sized. This beta chain is a stray sequence in a library constructed for alpha chains; its clone size is not meaningful. The chain is built from TRBV5-6 and TRBJ1-5; D perhaps matches TRBD1 (6 bases). CDR3 length: 15 amino acids. V shed 1 base and J shed 4 bases, with 12 bases lying between them. Germline V gene data show CDR1 as SGHDT and CDR2 as YYEEEE. The CDR3 coding sequence is TGTGCCAGCAGCTTGAGGGGGGCTAAGAATCAGCCCCAGCATTTT. Amino acids: CASSLRGAKNQPQHF.

Many counts were recorded for this clonotype. A read error may account for a junction end that differs from germline. This beta chain is a stray sequence in a library constructed for alpha chains; its clone size is not meaningful. J is TRBJ1-3 and V is TRBV7-8; D is perhaps TRBD1 (5 bases). The CDR3 spans 14 residues. Germline V gene sequence: CDR1 SGHVS, CDR2 FQNEAQ. The CDR3 DNA follows: TGTGCCAGCAGCGCATACCGGGACCGAAACGCCATATATTTT. Its protein is CASSAYRDRNAIYF. The full variable domain, with the rest looked up from reference TRBV7-8 and TRBJ1-3, is GAGVSQSPRYKVAKRGQDVALRCDPISGHVSLFWYQQALGQGPEFLTYFQNEAQLDKSGLPSDRFFAERPEGSVSTLKIQRTQQEDSAVYLCASSAYRDRNAIYFGEGSWLTVV.

A few counts support this clonotype. Found in a library prepared for alpha chains, this beta chain is an off-target read, and its abundance has little meaning. J is TRBJ2-1 and V is TRBV18, with D perhaps given as TRBD1 or TRBD2 (5 bases each). Germline CDR1 is KGHSH and CDR2 is LQKENI. The CDR3 contains 15 residues. Trimming took 3 bases from V and 7 from J, leaving 16 bases between them. CDR3 protein: CASSPPPTGRNEQFF. In DNA, the CDR3 is TGTGCCAGCTCACCTCCACCCACGGGGCGGAATGAGCAGTTCTTC.

This clonotype was detected many times. The size of this beta chain means little, since it is a stray read in a library made for alpha chains. The rearrangement links TRBV9 to TRBJ1-4; tentative D call: TRBD1 (6 bases). CDR1 is SGDLS, CDR2 YYNGEE, per germline. Trimming took 0 bases from V and 5 from J, leaving 11 bases between them. The CDR3 spans 15 residues. CDR3 sequence reads: CASSVGSGVNEKLFF. DNA for the CDR3: TGTGCCAGCAGCGTAGGGTCAGGGGTGAATGAAAAACTGTTTTTT.

This clonotype was found many times. The junction does not match germline at one end; this may be a read error. As an off-target read in a library built for alpha chains, this beta chain has a frequency of little significance. The chain joins TRBV28 to TRBJ2-6; D unresolved. Germline values: CDR1 MDHEN, CDR2 SYDVKM. This CDR3 has 17 amino acids. The CDR3 sequence is CATSGSQSSSGANVLTF. CDR3 bases: TGTGCCACCAGTGGATCCCAATCCAGCTCTGGGGCCAACGTCCTGACTTTC. The variable domain in full, with the rest retrieved from reference TRBV28 and TRBJ2-6, is DVKVTQSSRYLVKRTGEKVFLECVQDMDHENMFWYRQDPGLGLRLIYFSYDVKMKEKGDIPEGYSVSREKKERFSLILESASTNQTSMYLCATSGSQSSSGANVLTFGAGSRLTVL.

In this sample, this clonotype turned up a few times. In a library made to pick up alpha chains, this beta chain is a stray read with a size that means little. This chain joins TRBV28 and TRBJ2-7; D is perhaps TRBD1 (6 bases). The V end lost 4 bases, the J end lost 4 bases, and 14 bases lay between the germline ends. CDR1 is MDHEN, CDR2 SYDVKM, per germline. The CDR3 has 14 residues. CDR3 coding DNA: TGTGCCAGCAGTTCACAGGGAATGGGTTACGAGCAGTACTTC. It translates to CASSSQGMGYEQYF.

By share of the sample, this clonotype is medium-sized. A library made for alpha chains picked up this beta chain off target, so its size means little. The chain links TRBV12-5 to TRBJ1-1; the D is unclear. The CDR3 loop spans 12 amino acids. V lost 0 bases to trimming and J lost 6 bases, with 5 bases between them. Germline V gene data show CDR1 as LGHNT and CDR2 as FRNRAP. The CDR3 reads CASGLVSAEAFF. CDR3 bases: TGTGCTAGTGGTTTGGTATCTGCTGAAGCTTTCTTT.

This clonotype was seen many times. A library prepared for alpha chains yielded this beta chain as an off-target read; its size is of little meaning. The chain joins TRBV12-3 or TRBV12-4 to TRBJ2-1; 9 bases are shared with TRBD2. The CDR3 extends over 16 amino acids. J lost 3 bases, V lost 2 bases, and 5 bases had no gene match. The CDR3 region has the DNA TGTGCCAGCAGTTTATCCCTAGCGGGGTTCTACAATGAGCAGTTCTTC. It yields the protein CASSLSLAGFYNEQFF.